This T cell receptor beta chain was observed in a study of post-analysis software for immune sequencing data. Across the whole study: Some patients lacked subtype; others had relapsing-remitting, secondary progressive or progressive-relapsing disease.

cDNA libraries of TCR beta carried unique molecular identifiers. T cells numbering roughly 0.95 to 11 million gave rise to roughly 0.5 million cDNA molecules. TCRdb recomputed calls from the PCR reads with MiXCR, one row per CDR3 protein. Of around 400,000 distinct CDR3 sequences detected, 39% appear once; the ten largest clones hold about 7.6%. Details on this clonotype: No antigen is known for it.

Study results and caveats: Among multiple sclerosis patients, normalized Chao1 diversity was significantly below that of controls. Patients carried roughly 5 TRBV segments more frequently than controls did, and TRBV5-6, TRBV5-1 and TRBV20-1 were among them. Pronounced co-clustering by F measure was evident among identically batched samples.

Trimming took 1 base from V and 1 from J, leaving 14 bases between them. Per germline, CDR1 MGHRA and CDR2 YSYEKL. CDR3 length: 17 residues. This TCR derives from a girl aged 2 to 10 with multiple sclerosis. The chain links TRBV4-1 to TRBJ1-5; D not resolved. Specimen: blood. CDR3 DNA sequence: TGCGCCAGCAGCCAAGGGAGGGCGATCGGAAGCAATCAGCCCCAGCATTTT. It codes for CASSQGRAIGSNQPQHF.